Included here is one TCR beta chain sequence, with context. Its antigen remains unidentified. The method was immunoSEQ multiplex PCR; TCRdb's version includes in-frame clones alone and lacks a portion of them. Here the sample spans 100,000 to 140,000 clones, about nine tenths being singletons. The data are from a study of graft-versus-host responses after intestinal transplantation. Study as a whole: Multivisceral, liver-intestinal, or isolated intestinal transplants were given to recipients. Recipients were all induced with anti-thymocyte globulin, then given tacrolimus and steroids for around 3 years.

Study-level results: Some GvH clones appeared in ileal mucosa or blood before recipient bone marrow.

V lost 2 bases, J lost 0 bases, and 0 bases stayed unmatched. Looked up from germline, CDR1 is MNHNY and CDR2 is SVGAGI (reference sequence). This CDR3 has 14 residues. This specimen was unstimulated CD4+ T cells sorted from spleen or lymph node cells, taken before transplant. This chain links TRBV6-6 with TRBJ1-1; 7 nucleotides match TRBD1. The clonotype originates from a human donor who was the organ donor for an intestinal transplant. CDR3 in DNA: TGTGCCAGCAGTTACGGGACAGTGAACACTGAAGCTTTCTTT. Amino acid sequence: CASSYGTVNTEAFF.